The present T cell receptor (beta chain) was sequenced within a study of cytomegalovirus exposure and HLA in healthy donors. Whole-study context: Caucasian-associated ancestry cluster membership applied to approximately 81% of approximately 400 genotyped donors. General study results and limits: About 90% or about 30% of the time was how often most TCR beta V segments were productive, according to an earlier analysis. TCR beta sequences reportedly predicted most subjects' HLA-A and HLA-B alleles accurately.

The primer mix had 60 Vbeta and 13 Jbeta primers. Repertoires were generated with immunoSEQ multiplex PCR, while TCRdb's copy carries only in-frame clones and drops some. The data hold approximately 180,000 clones, with roughly 73% observed a single time. Turning to this clone: What it binds is not known.

The CDR3 runs to 16 residues. From germline, CDR1 is MNHNY and CDR2 SVGAGI (reference sequence). The sequence was collected from a woman in her twenties or thirties in good health and CMV-seronegative. The material sequenced was PBMCs. This chain links TRBV6-6 with TRBJ2-5, with 15 positions matching TRBD2. The J call may be incorrect, as the DNA end agrees better with TRBJ2-7. The CDR3 sequence is CASSFGLAGGPYEQYF. CDR3 nucleotides: TGTGCCAGCAGTTTCGGACTAGCGGGAGGGCCTTACGAGCAGTACTTC.